The clone carrying this T cell receptor (beta chain) was counted ten times or more. Its antigen is undetermined. The CDR3 extends over 14 amino acids. CDR1 and CDR2 (germline): DFQATT, SNEGSKA (reference sequence). V shed 0 bases and J shed 1 base, with 9 bases lying between them. Relying on iRepertoire HTBI primers and Arm-PCR of CDR3 regions, the team built TCR beta libraries. TCRdb reanalysed the multiplex PCR reads using MiXCR and keeps one entry per CDR3 protein. Of over 350,000 distinct CDR3 sequences in the sample, 14% to 15% were seen once. The data were obtained in a study of regulatory T cells in long-lasting Graves disease. Study-wide findings and caveats: Persistent Graves' patients showed reduced TCR diversity versus newly diagnosed patients.

Time point given: newly diagnosed GD, antithyroid drugs for less than 3 months. The TCR library was made from RNA extracted from PBMCs. This same sample was also part of a study on T cells in Graves' hyperthyroidism and ophthalmopathy.

The sequencing here drew on peripheral blood mononuclear cells (PBMCs), taken at new diagnosis, from a patient treated with antithyroid drugs. This TCR derives from a woman in her thirties or forties with Graves disease. The V call is TRBV20-1, the J call TRBJ1-1, with D uncertain. This CDR3 is CSARDVWQNTEAFF. The CDR3 nucleotides are TGCAGTGCTAGAGATGTCTGGCAGAACACTGAAGCTTTCTTT.